These T cell receptor beta chains were read from a single sample in a study of blood T cell repertoires in COVID-19. Repertoires were generated with immunoSEQ multiplex PCR, while TCRdb's copy carries only in-frame clones and drops some. This repertoire shows over 65,000 clones, around 86% found once; its top ten account for 27%. What was sequenced was peripheral blood. These receptors came from a man between 50 and 59 years old with active or convalescent COVID-19. Each CDR3 is given with its conserved first and last residue. D genes are given only for firm matches.

TRBJ2-1 TRBV7-8 TRBD2 TGTGCCAGCAACCTAGCGGGAGTTTACAATGAGCAGTTCTTC CASNLAGVYNEQFF
TRBJ2-5 TRBV11-3 TRBD1 TGTGCCAGCAGCCTCCGGACAGGGGGCGTTCAAGAGACCCAGTACTTC CASSLRTGGVQETQYF
TRBJ2-3 TRBV18 TRBD2 TGTGCCAGCTCACGGCTAGCGGGGAGGCTGGATACGCAGTATTTT CASSRLAGRLDTQYF
TRBJ2-1 TRBV27 TRBD2 TGTGCCAGCAGTTTTGAGACTAGCGGGATAAATGAGCAGTTCTTC CASSFETSGINEQFF
TRBJ2-3 TRBV7-2 TRBD2 TGTGCCAGCAGCTCAGGACTAGCGGGAGTTGCAGCAGATACGCAGTATTTT CASSSGLAGVAADTQYF
TRBJ1-1 TRBV19 NA TGTGCCAGTAGTATAGATTTTGACATGGCCCGATACAGGGATACTGAAGCTTTCTTT CASSIDFDMARYRDTEAFF
TRBJ1-1 TRBV3-1/TRBV3-2 TRBD1 TGTGCCAGCAGCCGAACAGGGGAGGCCACTGAAGCTTTCTTT CASSRTGEATEAFF
TRBJ2-1 TRBV5-1 TRBD2 TGCGCCACCCGCCCGACTAGCGTCGAATTCCATGAGCAGTTCTTC CATRPTSVEFHEQFF
TRBJ2-1 TRBV19 TRBD2 TGTGCCAGTAGTAGATTAATAGCGGGAGGCAACTACAATGAGCAGTTCTTC CASSRLIAGGNYNEQFF
TRBJ2-4 TRBV7-9 NA TGTGCCAGCAGCACTGCGGGGAACGCGGACATTCAGTACTTC CASSTAGNADIQYF
TRBJ2-7 TRBV2 NA TGTGCCAGCAGTGAGGGGACACTAATAGTCTACGAGCAGTACTTC CASSEGTLIVYEQYF